This T cell receptor beta chain was recovered during a study of response to subunit inactivated influenza vaccine. This clonotype appeared a few times. In TCRdb, the RT-PCR reads were re-called with MiXCR into one record per CDR3 protein. Among just under 550,000 distinct CDR3 sequences listed, roughly 23% were seen once. These data were likewise used in another study, on T cells expressing NK-cell markers. That source adds: Production of TCR beta cDNA relied on 5'RACE template switching with UMIs.

This clonotype originated in a man in his forties or fifties who received an inactivated influenza vaccine. Sequencing was performed on CD4+ T cells sorted from PBMCs, taken roughly 12 days after vaccination.

CDR3 amino acids: CASRRLAGGYNEQFF. In nucleotides, the CDR3 is TGTGCCAGCAGACGACTAGCGGGAGGTTACAATGAGCAGTTCTTC. This sequence joins TRBV6-2 or TRBV6-3 and TRBJ2-1; 13 nucleotides align to TRBD2. Trimming cost V 6 bases and J 4 bases; bases outside gene matches: 3. Germline CDR1 is MNHEY and CDR2 is SVGEGT. The CDR3 totals 15 residues.